This entry concerns a single TCR beta chain. Investigators amplified TCR beta CDR3 regions from RNA transcripts. A first-round RT-PCR used HTBI primers, followed by a second-round multiplex PCR. TCRdb independently ran MiXCR on the multiplex PCR reads; one entry per CDR3 protein. The table lists around 1.1 million distinct CDR3 sequences, about 36% of them singletons. Germline V lookup: CDR1 SGHDN, CDR2 FVKESK. This CDR3 comprises 16 residues. With V trimmed by 2 bases and J by 0 bases, 4 bases remained unmatched. This record belongs to a study of Graves' ophthalmopathy and Graves' hyperthyroidism. This chain links TRBV14 with TRBJ2-3, with TRBD2 identical over 8 bases. The receptor comes from an adult man with Graves' hyperthyroidism. The sequencing sample was made of peripheral blood or thyroid tissue (not recorded which). Here the CDR3 DNA reads TGTGCCAGCAGCCAATGGACTAGCAGAAGCACAGATACGCAGTATTTT. It encodes CASSQWTSRSTDTQYF.